This T cell receptor beta chain stems from a study of blood T cell repertoires in COVID-19. On this clone itself: One end of the junction is discordant with germline, which a read error may explain.

Some clones are missing from TCRdb's copy, which holds only in-frame ones; the method was immunoSEQ multiplex PCR. The sample has under 250,000 clones; 83% are singletons. Ages ranged from roughly 18 to 100 years, with residence in approximately 25 US areas. Participant-given clinical history determined each cohort assignment. All exposed participants met a person with COVID-19 within 2 weeks before entering the study. This CDR3 contains 16 residues. CDR1 SGHAT and CDR2 FQNNGV come from the germline V gene. The sequenced sample was PBMCs or T cells enriched from blood (not recorded which). V gene TRBV11-2 combines with J gene TRBJ1-4, with a tentative D call TRBD1 (6 bases). The sequence came from a woman in her fifties or sixties who had been exposed to COVID-19. CDR3 region: CASSIEVGRGREKLFF. The CDR3 DNA follows: TGTGCCAGCAGCATAGAGGTCGGCAGGGGCAGGGAAAAACTGTTTTTT.